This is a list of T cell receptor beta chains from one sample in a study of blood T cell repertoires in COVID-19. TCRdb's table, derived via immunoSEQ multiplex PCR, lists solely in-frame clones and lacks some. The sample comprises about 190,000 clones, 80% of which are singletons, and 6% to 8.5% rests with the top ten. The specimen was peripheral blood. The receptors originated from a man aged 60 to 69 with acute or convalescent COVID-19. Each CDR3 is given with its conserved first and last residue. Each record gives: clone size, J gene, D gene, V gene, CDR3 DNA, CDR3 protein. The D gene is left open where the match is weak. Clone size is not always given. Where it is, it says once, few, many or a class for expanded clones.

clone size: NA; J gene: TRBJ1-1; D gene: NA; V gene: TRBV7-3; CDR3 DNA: TGTGCCAGCAGCTCTGGGGGCAGGGAAGCTTTCTTT; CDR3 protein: CASSSGGREAFF
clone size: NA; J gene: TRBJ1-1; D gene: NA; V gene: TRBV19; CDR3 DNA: TGTGCCAGTCGAGAAGGGAGCACTGAAGCTTTCTTT; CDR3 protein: CASREGSTEAFF
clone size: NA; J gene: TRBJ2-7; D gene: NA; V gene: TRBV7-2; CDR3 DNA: TGTGCCAGCAGCTTAGCGCAGGCGCGCTACGAGCAGTACTTC; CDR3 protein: CASSLAQARYEQYF
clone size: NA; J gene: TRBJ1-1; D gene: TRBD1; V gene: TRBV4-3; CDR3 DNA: TGCGCCAGCAGCGACAGGGGATTAAACACTGAAGCTTTCTTT; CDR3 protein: CASSDRGLNTEAFF
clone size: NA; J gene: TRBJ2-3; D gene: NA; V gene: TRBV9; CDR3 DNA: TGTGCCAGCAGCGGAGGACTATACGCAGATACGCAGTATTTT; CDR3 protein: CASSGGLYADTQYF
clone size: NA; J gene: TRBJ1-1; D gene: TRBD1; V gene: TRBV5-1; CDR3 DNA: TGCGCCAGCAGCCAGGGACAGGGATACACTGAAGCTTTCTTT; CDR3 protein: CASSQGQGYTEAFF
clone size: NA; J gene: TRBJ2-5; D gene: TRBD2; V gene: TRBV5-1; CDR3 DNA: TGCGCCAGCAGCTTTGTCGGGACTAGCGCAAAAGAGACCCAGTACTTC; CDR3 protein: CASSFVGTSAKETQYF
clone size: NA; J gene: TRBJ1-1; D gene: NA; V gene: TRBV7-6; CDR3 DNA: TGTGCCAGCAGCTTATATGGTGGAGGCACTGAAGCTTTCTTT; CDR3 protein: CASSLYGGGTEAFF
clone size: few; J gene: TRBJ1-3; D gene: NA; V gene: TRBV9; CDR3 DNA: TGTGCCAGCAGCGTGGACAGCTACTCTGGAAACACCATATATTTT; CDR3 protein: CASSVDSYSGNTIYF
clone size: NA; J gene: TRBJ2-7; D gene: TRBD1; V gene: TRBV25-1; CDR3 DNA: TGTGCCAGCAGACAGGGGGCGCGGGAGCAGTACTTC; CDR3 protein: CASRQGAREQYF
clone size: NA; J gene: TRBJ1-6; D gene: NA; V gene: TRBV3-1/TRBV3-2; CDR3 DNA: TGTGCCAGCAGCCAAGACAGTAGGGGATCACCCCTCCACTTT; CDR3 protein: CASSQDSRGSPLHF
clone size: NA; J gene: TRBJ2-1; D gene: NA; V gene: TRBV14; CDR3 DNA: TGTGCCAGCAGGGACTTGACTGAGCAGTTCTTC; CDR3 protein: CASRDLTEQFF
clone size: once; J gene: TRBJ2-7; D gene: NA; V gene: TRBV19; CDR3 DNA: TGTGCCAGTAGTATAGGAGGGACCTACGAGCAGTACTTC; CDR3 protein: CASSIGGTYEQYF
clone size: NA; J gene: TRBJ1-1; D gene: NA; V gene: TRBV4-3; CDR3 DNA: TGCGCCAGCAGCCATGGACAGAACACTGAAGCTTTCTTT; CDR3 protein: CASSHGQNTEAFF
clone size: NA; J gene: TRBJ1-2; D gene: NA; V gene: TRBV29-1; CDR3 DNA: TGCAGCGTTATGGAGGGTTTCGGCTACACCTTC; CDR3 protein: CSVMEGFGYTF
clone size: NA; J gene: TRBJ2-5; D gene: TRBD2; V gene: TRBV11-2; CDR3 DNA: TGTGCCAGCAGCTTATCCAGCGGGGGGTCTGAGACCCAGTACTTC; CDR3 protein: CASSLSSGGSETQYF
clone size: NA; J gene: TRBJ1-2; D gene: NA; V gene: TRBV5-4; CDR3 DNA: TGTGCCAGCAGCTTGCAGGGCTATGGCTACACCTTC; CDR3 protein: CASSLQGYGYTF
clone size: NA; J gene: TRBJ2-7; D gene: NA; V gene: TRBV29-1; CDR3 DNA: TGCAGCGTTGAAGGTGGCGGGCGGGACCCCTACGAGCAGTACTTC; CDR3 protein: CSVEGGGRDPYEQYF
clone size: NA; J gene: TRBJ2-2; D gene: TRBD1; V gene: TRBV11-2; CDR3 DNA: TGTGCCAGCAGCCGACAGGGGGCCACCGGGGAGCTGTTTTTT; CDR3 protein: CASSRQGATGELFF
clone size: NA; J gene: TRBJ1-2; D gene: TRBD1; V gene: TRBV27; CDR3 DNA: TGTGCCAGCAGATCGACAGGGGGAAGGACTGGCTACACCTTC; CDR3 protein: CASRSTGGRTGYTF
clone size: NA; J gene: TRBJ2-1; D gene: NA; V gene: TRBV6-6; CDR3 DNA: TGTGCCAGCAGGACAGGAGCCTCCTACAATGAGCAGTTCTTC; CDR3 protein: CASRTGASYNEQFF
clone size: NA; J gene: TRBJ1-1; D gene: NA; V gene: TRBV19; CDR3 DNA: TGTGCCAGTATTGGGCTTGGGGCCTCTGAAGCTTTCTTT; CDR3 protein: CASIGLGASEAFF
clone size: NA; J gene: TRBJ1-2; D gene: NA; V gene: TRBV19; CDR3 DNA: TGTGCCAGTAGTCTTAATGAGGTAAACTATGGCTACACCTTC; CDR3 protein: CASSLNEVNYGYTF
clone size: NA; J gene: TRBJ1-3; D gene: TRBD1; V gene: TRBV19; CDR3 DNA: TGTGCCAGTAGTTCGCCTACAGGGGCTGGAAACACCATATATTTT; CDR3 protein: CASSSPTGAGNTIYF
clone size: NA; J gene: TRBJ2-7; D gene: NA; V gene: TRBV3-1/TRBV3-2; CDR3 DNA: TGTGCCAGCAGCCACTGCGGGAACCCAGCGATTTACGAGCAGTACTTC; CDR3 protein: CASSHCGNPAIYEQYF
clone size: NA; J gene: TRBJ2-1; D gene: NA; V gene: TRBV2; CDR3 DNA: TGTGCCAGCAGTGTCACGGGAGACTTCTACAATGAGCAGTTCTTC; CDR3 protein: CASSVTGDFYNEQFF
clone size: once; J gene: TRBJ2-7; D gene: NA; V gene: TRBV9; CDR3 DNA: TGTGCCAGCAGCGTAGTTAGCGGTTCCTACGAGCAGTACTTC; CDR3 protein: CASSVVSGSYEQYF
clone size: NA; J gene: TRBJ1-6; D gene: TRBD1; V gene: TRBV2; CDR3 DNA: TGTGCCAGCAGTGTTGACAGGGCAAATAATTCACCCCTCCACTTT; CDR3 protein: CASSVDRANNSPLHF
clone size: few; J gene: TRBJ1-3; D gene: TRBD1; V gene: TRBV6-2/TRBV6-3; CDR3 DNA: TGTGCCAGCAGCCAAGGGACAGCCGCAGCTGGAAACACCATATATTTT; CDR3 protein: CASSQGTAAAGNTIYF
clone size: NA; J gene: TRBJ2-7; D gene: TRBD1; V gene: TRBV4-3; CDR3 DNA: TGCGCCAGCAGCCGCGACCTGGACAGGGCCCTCCACGAGCAGTACTTC; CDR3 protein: CASSRDLDRALHEQYF
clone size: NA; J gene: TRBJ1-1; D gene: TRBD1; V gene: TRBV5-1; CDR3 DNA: TGCGCCAGCAGTACAGGGGGCTATGAAGCTTTCTTT; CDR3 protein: CASSTGGYEAFF
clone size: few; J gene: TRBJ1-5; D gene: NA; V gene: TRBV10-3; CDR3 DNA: TGTGCCATCAACACAGGGAAGGGTCAGCCCCAGCATTTT; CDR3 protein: CAINTGKGQPQHF
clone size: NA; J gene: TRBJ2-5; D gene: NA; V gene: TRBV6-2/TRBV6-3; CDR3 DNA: TGTGCCAGCAGCCGTTTACGGGGGGCCAAGTACTTC; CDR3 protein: CASSRLRGAKYF
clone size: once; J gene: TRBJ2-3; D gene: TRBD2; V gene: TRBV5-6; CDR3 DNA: TGTGCCAGCAGCGCGGGACTAGCGGGAGGGCCGACAGATACGCAGTATTTT; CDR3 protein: CASSAGLAGGPTDTQYF
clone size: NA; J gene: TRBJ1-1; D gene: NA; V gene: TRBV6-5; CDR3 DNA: TGTGCCAGCAGTTTACTACGGACAGCGATAAACACTGAAGCTTTCTTT; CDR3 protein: CASSLLRTAINTEAFF